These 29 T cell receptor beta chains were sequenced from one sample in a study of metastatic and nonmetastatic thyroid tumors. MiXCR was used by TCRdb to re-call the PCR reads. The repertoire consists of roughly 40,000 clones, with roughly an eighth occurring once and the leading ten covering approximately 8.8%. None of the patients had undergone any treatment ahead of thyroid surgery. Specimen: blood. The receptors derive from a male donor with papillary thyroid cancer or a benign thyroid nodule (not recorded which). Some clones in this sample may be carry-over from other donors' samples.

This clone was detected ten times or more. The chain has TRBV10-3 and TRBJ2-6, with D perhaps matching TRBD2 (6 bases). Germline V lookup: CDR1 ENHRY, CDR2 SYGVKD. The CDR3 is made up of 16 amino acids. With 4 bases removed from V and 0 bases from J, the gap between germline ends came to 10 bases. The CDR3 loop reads CAISADGSSGANVLTF. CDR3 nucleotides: TGTGCCATCAGTGCGGACGGGAGCTCTGGGGCCAACGTCCTGACTTTC.

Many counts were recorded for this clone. Here the CDR3 DNA reads TGTGCCAGCAGTGAAATCGGGGTCGTGCAGACCCAGTACTTC. Protein: CASSEIGVVQTQYF. The chain couples TRBV6-1 to TRBJ2-5, with a tentative D call TRBD2 (5 bases). CDR1 is MNHNS, CDR2 SASEGT, per germline. V was pared by 2 bases and J by 6 bases, with 13 bases between. The CDR3 has 14 amino acids.

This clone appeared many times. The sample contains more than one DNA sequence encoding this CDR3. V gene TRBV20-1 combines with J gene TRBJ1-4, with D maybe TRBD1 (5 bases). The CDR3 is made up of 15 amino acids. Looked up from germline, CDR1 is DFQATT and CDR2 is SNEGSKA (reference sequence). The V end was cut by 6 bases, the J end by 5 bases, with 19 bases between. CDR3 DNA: TGCAGTGCAAGTCAGCCGGGACTGAAGAATGAAAAACTGTTTTTT. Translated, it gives CSASQPGLKNEKLFF.

The CDR3 DNA is TGTGCCAGCAGGTTGGGGACAGGACCTTCACCCCTCCACTTT. Amino acids: CASRLGTGPSPLHF. J is TRBJ1-6 and V is TRBV27, with 8 bases aligning to TRBD1. Germline V CDR1 and CDR2: MNHEY, SMNVEV (reference sequence). The CDR3 has 14 amino acids. With V trimmed by 6 bases and J by 9 bases, 7 bases remained unmatched.

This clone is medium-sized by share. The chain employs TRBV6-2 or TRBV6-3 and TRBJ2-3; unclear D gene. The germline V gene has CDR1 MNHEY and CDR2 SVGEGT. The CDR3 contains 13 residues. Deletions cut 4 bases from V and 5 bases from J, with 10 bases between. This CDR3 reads CASSSTELDTQYF. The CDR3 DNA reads TGTGCCAGCAGTTCTACGGAATTAGATACGCAGTATTTT.

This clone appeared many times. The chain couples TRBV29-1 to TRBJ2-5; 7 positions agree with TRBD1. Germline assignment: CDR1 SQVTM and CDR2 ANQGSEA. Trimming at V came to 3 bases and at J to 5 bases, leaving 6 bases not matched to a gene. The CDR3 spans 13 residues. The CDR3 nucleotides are TGCAGCGTTGACGGACAGGTGGGGGAGACCCAGTACTTC. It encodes CSVDGQVGETQYF.

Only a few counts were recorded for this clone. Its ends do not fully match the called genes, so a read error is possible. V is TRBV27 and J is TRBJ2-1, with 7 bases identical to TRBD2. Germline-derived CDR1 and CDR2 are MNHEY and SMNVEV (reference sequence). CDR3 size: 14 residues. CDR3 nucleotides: TGTGCCAGCAGGACGGGAGGTTGTTACAATGAGCGGTTCTTC. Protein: CASRTGGCYNERFF.

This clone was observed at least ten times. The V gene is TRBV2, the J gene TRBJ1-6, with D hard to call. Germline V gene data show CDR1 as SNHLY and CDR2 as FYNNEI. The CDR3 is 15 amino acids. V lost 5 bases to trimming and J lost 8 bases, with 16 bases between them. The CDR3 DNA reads TGTGCCAGCAGTTCAGGACCAACCGCCTATTCACCCCTCCACTTT. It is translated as CASSSGPTAYSPLHF.

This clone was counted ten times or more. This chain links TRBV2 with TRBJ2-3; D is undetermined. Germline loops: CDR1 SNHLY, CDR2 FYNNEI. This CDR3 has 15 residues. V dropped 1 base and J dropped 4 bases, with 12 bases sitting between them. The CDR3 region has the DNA TGTGCCAGCAGTGAAGACGCCTCTGGCGCAGATACGCAGTATTTT. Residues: CASSEDASGADTQYF.

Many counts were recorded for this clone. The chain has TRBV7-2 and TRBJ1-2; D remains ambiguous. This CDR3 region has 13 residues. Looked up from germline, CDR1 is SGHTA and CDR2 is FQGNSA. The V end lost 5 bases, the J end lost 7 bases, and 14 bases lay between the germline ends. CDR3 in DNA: TGTGCCAGCAGCATCGGTCCCTTGGGTGGCTACACCTTC. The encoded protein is CASSIGPLGGYTF.

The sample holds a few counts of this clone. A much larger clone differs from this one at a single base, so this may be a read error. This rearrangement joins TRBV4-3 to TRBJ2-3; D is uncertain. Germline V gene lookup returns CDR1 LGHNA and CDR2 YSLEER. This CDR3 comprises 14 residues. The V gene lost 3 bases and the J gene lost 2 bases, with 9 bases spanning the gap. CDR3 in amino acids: CASSHELLTDTQYF. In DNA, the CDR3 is TGCGCCAGCAGCCATGAACTGCTCACAGATACGCAGTATTTT.

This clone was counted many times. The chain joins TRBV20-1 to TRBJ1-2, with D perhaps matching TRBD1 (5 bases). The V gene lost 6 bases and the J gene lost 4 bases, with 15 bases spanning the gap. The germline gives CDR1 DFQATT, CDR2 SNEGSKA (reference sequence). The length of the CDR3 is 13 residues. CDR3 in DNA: TGCAGTGCAACGGGGGTTGGGGTCTATGGCTACACCTTC. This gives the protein CSATGVGVYGYTF.

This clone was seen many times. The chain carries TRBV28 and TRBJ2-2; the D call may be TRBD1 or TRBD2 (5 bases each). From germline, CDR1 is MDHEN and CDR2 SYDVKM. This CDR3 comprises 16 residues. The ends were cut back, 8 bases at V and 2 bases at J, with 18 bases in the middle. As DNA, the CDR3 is TGTGCCAGCTTATCGTCGGGGCACCGAAACACCGGGGAGCTGTTTTTT. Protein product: CASLSSGHRNTGELFF.

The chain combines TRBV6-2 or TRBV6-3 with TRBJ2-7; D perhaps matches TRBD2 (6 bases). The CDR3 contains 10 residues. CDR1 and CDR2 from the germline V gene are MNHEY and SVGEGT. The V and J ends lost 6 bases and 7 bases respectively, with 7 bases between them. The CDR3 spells CASSAGEQYF. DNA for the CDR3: TGTGCCAGCAGCGCGGGGGAGCAGTACTTC.

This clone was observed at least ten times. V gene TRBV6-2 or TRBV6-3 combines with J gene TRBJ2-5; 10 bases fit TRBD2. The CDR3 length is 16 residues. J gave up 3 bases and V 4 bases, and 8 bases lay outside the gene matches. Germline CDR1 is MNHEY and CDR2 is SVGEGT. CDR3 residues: CASSSPLAGVEETQYF. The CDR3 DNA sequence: TGTGCCAGCAGTTCCCCCCTAGCGGGAGTTGAAGAGACCCAGTACTTC.

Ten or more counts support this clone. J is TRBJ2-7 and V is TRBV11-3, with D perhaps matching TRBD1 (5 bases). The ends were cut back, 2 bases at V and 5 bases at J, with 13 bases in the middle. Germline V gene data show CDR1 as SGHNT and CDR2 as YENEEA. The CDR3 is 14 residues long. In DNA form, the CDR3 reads TGTGCCAGCAGCTTAAGTTGGACATACGACGAGCAGTACTTC. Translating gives CASSLSWTYDEQYF.

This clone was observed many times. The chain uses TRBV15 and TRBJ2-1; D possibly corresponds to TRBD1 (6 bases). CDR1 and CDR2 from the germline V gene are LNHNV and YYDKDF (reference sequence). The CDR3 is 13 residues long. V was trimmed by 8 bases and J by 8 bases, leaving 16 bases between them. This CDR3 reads CATGVTGRYEQFF. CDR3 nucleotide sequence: TGTGCCACCGGCGTCACAGGGAGATATGAGCAGTTCTTC.

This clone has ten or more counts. The CDR3 loop reads CASSFTSSGANVLTF. Written as DNA, the CDR3 is TGTGCCAGCAGCTTCACCTCCTCTGGGGCCAACGTCCTGACTTTC. The chain carries TRBV5-6 and TRBJ2-6; D is unclear. Trimming shortened V by 2 bases and J by 0 bases, and 6 bases separated the two germline ends. Germline assignment: CDR1 SGHDT and CDR2 YYEEEE. This CDR3 region has 15 residues.

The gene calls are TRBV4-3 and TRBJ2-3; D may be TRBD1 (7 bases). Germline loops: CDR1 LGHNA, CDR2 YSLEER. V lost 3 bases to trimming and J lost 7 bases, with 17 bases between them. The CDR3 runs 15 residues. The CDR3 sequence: CASSQEQGRTYTQYF. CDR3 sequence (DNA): TGCGCCAGCAGCCAGGAACAGGGGAGGACATATACGCAGTATTTT.

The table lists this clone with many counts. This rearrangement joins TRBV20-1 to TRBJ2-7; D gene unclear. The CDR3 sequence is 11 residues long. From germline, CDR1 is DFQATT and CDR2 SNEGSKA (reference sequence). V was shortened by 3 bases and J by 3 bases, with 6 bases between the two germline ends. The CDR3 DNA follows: TGCAGTGCTAGTGGGGTCTACGAGCAGTACTTC. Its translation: CSASGVYEQYF.

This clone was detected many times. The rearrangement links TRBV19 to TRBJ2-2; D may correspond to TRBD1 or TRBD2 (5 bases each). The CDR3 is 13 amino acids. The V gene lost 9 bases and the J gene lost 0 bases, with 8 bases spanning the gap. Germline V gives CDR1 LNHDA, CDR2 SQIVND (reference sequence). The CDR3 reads CASGAANTGELFF. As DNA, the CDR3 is TGTGCCAGCGGGGCAGCGAACACCGGGGAGCTGTTTTTT.

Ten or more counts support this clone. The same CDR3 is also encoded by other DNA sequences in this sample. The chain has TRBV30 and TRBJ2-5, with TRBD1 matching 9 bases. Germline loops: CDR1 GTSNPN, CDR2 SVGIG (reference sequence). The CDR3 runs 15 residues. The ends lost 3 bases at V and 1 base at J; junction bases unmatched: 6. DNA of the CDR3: TGTGCCTGGAGGGGATGGGGACAGGGCCAAGAGACCCAGTACTTC. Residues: CAWRGWGQGQETQYF.

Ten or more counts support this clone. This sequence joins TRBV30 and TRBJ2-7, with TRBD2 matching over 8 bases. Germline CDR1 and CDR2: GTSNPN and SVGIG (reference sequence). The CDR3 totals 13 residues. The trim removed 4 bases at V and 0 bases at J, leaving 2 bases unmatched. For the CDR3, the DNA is TGTGCCTGGACAAGCGGGAGCTCCTACGAGCAGTACTTC. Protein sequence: CAWTSGSSYEQYF.

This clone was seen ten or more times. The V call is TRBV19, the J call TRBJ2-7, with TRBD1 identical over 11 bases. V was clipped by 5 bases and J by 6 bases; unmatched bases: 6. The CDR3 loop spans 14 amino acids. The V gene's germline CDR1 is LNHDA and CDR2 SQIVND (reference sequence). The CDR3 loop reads CASSGTGGSGEQYF. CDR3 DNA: TGTGCCAGTAGTGGGACAGGGGGTTCGGGCGAGCAGTACTTC.

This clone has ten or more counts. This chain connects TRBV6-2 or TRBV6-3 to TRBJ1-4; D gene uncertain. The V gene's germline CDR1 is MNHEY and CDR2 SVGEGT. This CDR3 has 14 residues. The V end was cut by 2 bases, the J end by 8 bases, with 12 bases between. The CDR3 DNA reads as TGTGCCAGCAGTTACGGCACGTTTGGCGAAAAACTGTTTTTT. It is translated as CASSYGTFGEKLFF.

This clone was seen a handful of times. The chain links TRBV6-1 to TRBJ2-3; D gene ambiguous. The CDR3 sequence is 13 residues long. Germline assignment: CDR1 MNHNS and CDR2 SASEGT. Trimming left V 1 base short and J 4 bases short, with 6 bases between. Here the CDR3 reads CASSEGGPDTQYF. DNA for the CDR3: TGTGCCAGCAGTGAAGGTGGCCCAGATACGCAGTATTTT.

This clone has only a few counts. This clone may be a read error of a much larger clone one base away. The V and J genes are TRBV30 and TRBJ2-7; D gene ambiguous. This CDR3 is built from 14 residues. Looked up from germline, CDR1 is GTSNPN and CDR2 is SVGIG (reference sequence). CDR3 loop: CAWSPHQISCEQYF. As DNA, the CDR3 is TGTGCCTGGAGCCCACATCAGATCTCCTGCGAGCAGTACTTC.

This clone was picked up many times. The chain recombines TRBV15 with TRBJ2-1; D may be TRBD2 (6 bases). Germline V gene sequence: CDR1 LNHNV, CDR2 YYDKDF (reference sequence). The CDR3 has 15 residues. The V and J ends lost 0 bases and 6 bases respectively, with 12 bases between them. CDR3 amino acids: CATSRDRDSGNEQFF. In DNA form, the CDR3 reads TGTGCCACCAGCAGAGATAGGGATAGCGGCAATGAGCAGTTCTTC.

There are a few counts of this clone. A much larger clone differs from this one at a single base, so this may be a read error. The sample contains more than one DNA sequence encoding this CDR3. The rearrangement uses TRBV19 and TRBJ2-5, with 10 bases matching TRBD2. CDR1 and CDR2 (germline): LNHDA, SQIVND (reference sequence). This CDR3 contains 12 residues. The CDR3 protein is CASRRGTSDQYF. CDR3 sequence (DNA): TGCGCCAGTAGAAGGGGGACTAGCGACCAGTACTTC.